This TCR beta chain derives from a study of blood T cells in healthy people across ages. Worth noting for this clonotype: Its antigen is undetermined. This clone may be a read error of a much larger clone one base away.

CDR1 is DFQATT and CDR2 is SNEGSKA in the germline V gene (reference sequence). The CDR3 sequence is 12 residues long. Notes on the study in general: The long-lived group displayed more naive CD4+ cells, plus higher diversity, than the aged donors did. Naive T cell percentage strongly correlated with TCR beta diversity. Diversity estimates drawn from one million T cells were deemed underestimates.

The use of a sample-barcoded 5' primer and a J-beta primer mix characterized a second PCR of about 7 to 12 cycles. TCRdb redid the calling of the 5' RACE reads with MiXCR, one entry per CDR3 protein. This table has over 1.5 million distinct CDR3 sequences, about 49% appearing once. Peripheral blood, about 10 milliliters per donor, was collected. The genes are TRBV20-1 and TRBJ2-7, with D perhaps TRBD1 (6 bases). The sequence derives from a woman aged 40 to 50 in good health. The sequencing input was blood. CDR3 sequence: CSARGDTYGQYF. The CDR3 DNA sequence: TGCAGTGCTAGGGGGGACACGTACGGGCAGTACTTC.